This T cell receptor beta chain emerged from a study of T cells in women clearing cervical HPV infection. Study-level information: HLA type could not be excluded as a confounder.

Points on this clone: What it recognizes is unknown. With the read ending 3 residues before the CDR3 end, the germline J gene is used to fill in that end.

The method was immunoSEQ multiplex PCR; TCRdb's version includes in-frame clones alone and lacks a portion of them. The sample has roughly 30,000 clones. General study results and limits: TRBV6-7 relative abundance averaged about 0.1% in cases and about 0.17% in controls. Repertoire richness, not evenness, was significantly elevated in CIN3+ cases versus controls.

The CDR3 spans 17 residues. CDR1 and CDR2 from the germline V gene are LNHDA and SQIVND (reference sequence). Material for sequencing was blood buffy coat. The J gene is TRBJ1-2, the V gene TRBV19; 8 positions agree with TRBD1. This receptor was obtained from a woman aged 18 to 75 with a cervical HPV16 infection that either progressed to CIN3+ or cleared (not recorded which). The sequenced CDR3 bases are TGTGCCAGTAGTCTACGTAAGGACAGGGCGAGGAAGGGCGAC. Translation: CASSLRKDRARKGD. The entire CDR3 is CASSLRKDRARKGDYTF. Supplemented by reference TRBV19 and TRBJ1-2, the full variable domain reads DGGITQSPKYLFRKEGQNVTLSCEQNLNHDAMYWYRQDPGQGLRLIYYSQIVNDFQKGDIAEGYSVSREKKESFPLTVTSAQKNPTAFYLCASSLRKDRARKGDYTFGSGTRLTVV.